What follows are 7 T cell receptor beta chains derived from one specimen sequenced in a study of response to subunit inactivated influenza vaccine. MiXCR, run by TCRdb on the RT-PCR reads, gives a single entry per CDR3 protein. The sample contains around 750,000 distinct CDR3 sequences, 21% of which appear only once. The specimen was PBMCs from blood, collected roughly 5 days after vaccination. These TCRs come from a man between 50 and 59 years old who received an inactivated influenza vaccine.

The chain recombines TRBV4-3 with TRBJ2-1, with a weak D call TRBD2 (6 bases). Between the trimmed V and J ends, which lost 0 bases and 2 bases, there was a span of 11 bases. CDR3 size: 16 residues. Germline V gives CDR1 LGHNA, CDR2 YSLEER. CDR3 nucleotide sequence: TGCGCCAGCAGCCAAGAACGGGAGCAGACCTACAATGAGCAGTTCTTC. Translation gives CASSQEREQTYNEQFF.

This clonotype turned up a few times. This sequence joins TRBV24-1 and TRBJ2-5; TRBD2 agrees at 10 bases. V was clipped by 3 bases and J by 2 bases; unmatched bases: 2. Germline CDR1 reads KGHDR; CDR2 reads SFDVKD. CDR3 length: 15 amino acids. This CDR3 reads CATSDTSGAQETQYF. The CDR3 bases are TGTGCCACCAGTGATACTAGCGGGGCACAAGAGACCCAGTACTTC.

There are a few counts of this clonotype. This sequence joins TRBV6-1 and TRBJ2-2; D call uncertain. The V gene's germline CDR1 is MNHNS and CDR2 SASEGT. Trimming took off 3 bases at V and 0 bases at J, with 5 bases between the two ends. The CDR3 length is 14 residues. The CDR3 region is CASSDPANTGELFF. The CDR3 DNA sequence: TGTGCCAGCAGTGATCCGGCGAACACCGGGGAGCTGTTTTTT.

V is TRBV11-2 and J is TRBJ2-7, with D unclear. In germline, CDR1 is SGHAT, CDR2 FQNNGV. The CDR3 loop spans 13 amino acids. Between the trimmed V and J ends, which lost 5 bases and 4 bases, there was a span of 12 bases. CDR3 residues: CASSSSLAYEQYF. CDR3 sequence (DNA): TGTGCCAGCAGCAGCTCTTTGGCTTACGAGCAGTACTTC.

V gene TRBV20-1 combines with J gene TRBJ2-5; TRBD2 matches 15 bases. The CDR3 is made up of 16 amino acids. V shed 5 bases, J shed 0 bases, and the junction held 4 bases outside the gene matches. Germline values: CDR1 DFQATT, CDR2 SNEGSKA (reference sequence). For the CDR3, the DNA is TGCAGTGCTGACGGGACTAGCGGGGGGAACCAAGAGACCCAGTACTTC. Protein product: CSADGTSGGNQETQYF.

The chain has TRBV27 and TRBJ2-7, with 9 bases fitting TRBD2. CDR3 length: 17 residues. Losses at the gene ends were 2 bases for V and 0 bases for J; bases not matched to a gene: 8. Germline-derived CDR1 and CDR2 are MNHEY and SMNVEV (reference sequence). CDR3 loop: CASSLLAGGAFSYEQYF. The CDR3 coding sequence is TGTGCCAGCAGTTTACTGGCGGGAGGGGCCTTCTCCTACGAGCAGTACTTC.

This clonotype was detected a few times. The chain has TRBV20-1 and TRBJ2-7; D possibly corresponds to TRBD1 (6 bases). This CDR3 is built from 15 residues. The V end was cut by 6 bases, the J end by 2 bases, with 20 bases between. The germline gives CDR1 DFQATT, CDR2 SNEGSKA (reference sequence). In DNA, the CDR3 is TGCAGTGCCCTCAAGGGGGAAGGGCGAACCTACGAGCAGTACTTC. Translated, it gives CSALKGEGRTYEQYF.